The clone carrying this T cell receptor beta chain was observed a handful of times. V shed 0 bases and J shed 0 bases, with 21 bases lying between them. The CDR3 sequence is 20 residues long. Germline CDR1 is LNHNV and CDR2 is YYDKDF (reference sequence). Disease lasting under 3 months, a NOSPECS grade of at least 4, and a Clinical Activity Score of at least 3 were features of the ophthalmopathy patients. Fresh peripheral blood, around 10 ml, yielded the PBMCs. The sample is drawn from a study of T cells in Graves' hyperthyroidism and ophthalmopathy. Amplification targeted TCR beta CDR3 regions from RNA transcripts. Initially, a first-round RT-PCR of the TCR CDR3 employed the HTBI primer set. TCRdb re-called the multiplex PCR reads with MiXCR, one entry per CDR3 protein. The sample has 660,000 or so distinct CDR3 sequences; more than 20% are singletons.

V usage is TRBV15 and J usage is TRBJ1-5, with unresolved D. Sequenced: blood. This TCR was sampled from a man aged 25-40 years with Graves' ophthalmopathy. The CDR3: CATSRDTRADYPYSNQPQHF. The CDR3 DNA reads as TGTGCCACCAGCAGAGATACAAGGGCCGACTACCCGTATAGCAATCAGCCCCAGCATTTT. The complete variable domain, with remaining parts taken from reference TRBV15 and TRBJ1-5, reads DAMVIQNPRYQVTQFGKPVTLSCSQTLNHNVMYWYQQKSSQAPKLLFHYYDKDFNNEADTPDNFQSRRPNTSFCFLDIRSPGLGDTAMYLCATSRDTRADYPYSNQPQHFGDGTRLSIL.